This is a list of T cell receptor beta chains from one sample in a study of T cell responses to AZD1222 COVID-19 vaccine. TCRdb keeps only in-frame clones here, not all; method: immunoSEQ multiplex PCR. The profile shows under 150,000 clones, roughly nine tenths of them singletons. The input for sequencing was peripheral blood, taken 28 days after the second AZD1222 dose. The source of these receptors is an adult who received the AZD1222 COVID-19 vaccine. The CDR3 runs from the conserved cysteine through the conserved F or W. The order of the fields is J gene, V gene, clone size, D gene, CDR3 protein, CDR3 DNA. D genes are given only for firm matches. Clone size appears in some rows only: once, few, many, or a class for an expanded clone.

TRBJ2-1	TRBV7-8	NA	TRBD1	CASSLRAQGDEQFF	TGTGCCAGCAGCTTAAGGGCACAGGGGGATGAGCAGTTCTTC
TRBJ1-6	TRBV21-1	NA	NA	CASSKRVGIQGNSPLHF	TGTGCCAGCAGCAAAAGGGTCGGAATACAGGGAAATTCACCCCTCCACTTT
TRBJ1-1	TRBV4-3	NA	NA	CASSQDYLGLTGTEAFF	TGCGCCAGCAGCCAAGACTACCTCGGACTCACGGGCACTGAAGCTTTCTTT
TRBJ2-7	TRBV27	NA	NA	CASSLSPGYEQYF	TGTGCCAGCAGTTTATCCCCAGGGTACGAGCAGTACTTC
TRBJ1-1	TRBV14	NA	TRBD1	CASSLDRVITEAFF	TGTGCCAGCAGCCTCGACAGGGTCATAACTGAAGCTTTCTTT
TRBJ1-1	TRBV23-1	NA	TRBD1	CASSHLRTGKSTEAFF	TGCGCCAGCAGTCACCTTAGGACAGGGAAGAGCACTGAAGCTTTCTTT
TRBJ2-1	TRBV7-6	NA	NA	CASSLVPDSYNEQFF	TGTGCCAGCAGCTTAGTGCCAGACTCCTACAATGAGCAGTTCTTC
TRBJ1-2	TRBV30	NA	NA	CAWSVLGGTGLDGYTF	TGTGCCTGGAGTGTACTAGGGGGGACGGGCCTTGATGGCTACACCTTC
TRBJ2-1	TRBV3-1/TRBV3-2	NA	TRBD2	CASSQDPSGGRTYNEQFF	TGTGCCAGCAGCCAAGATCCCAGCGGGGGGCGGACCTACAATGAGCAGTTCTTC
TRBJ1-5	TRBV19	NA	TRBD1	CASSHRGQGAFNQPQHF	TGTGCCAGTAGCCATCGGGGACAGGGGGCGTTCAATCAGCCCCAGCATTTT
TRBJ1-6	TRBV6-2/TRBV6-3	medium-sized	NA	CASSWDTYNSPLHF	TGTGCCAGCAGTTGGGACACCTATAATTCACCCCTCCACTTT
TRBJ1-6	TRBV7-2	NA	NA	CASILERGANSPLHF	TGTGCCAGCATCCTAGAGCGAGGGGCGAATTCACCCCTCCACTTT
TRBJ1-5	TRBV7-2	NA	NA	CASSVDMSQPQHF	TGTGCCAGCAGCGTAGACATGTCTCAGCCCCAGCATTTT
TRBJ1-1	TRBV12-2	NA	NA	CASRLERQAGGAFF	TGTGCAAGTCGCTTGGAGCGACAGGCCGGGGGGGCTTTCTTT
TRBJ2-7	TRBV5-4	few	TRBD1	CASSPDRSYEQYF	TGTGCCAGCAGCCCGGACAGGTCCTACGAGCAGTACTTC
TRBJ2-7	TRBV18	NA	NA	CASSPPSGPYEQYF	TGTGCCAGCTCACCACCTAGCGGCCCCTACGAGCAGTACTTC
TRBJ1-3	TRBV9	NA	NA	CASSVGSPNPGNTIYF	TGTGCCAGCAGCGTAGGCTCCCCTAATCCAGGAAACACCATATATTTT
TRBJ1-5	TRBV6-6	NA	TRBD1	CASSRRTGGQPPYQPQHF	TGTGCCAGCAGTCGTCGGACAGGGGGCCAACCTCCCTATCAGCCCCAGCATTTT
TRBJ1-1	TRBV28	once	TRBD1	CASSLDRENTEAFF	TGTGCCAGCAGTTTAGACAGGGAGAACACTGAAGCTTTCTTT